These T cell receptor beta chains were read from a single sample in a study of T-cell reconstitution after alpha-beta-depleted transplantation in children. TCRdb itself ran the PCR reads through MiXCR, one entry per CDR3 protein. The table shows a few hundred thousand distinct CDR3 sequences, with about 9.5% occurring only once. The material sequenced was PBMCs, taken before TCRalphabeta/CD19-depleted stem cell transplant. These receptors were taken from a boy under two years old with acute myeloid leukemia, due to receive a stem cell transplant. CDR3s include the opening cysteine and the closing phenylalanine or tryptophan. The order of the fields is J gene, V gene, clone size, D gene, CDR3 protein, CDR3 DNA. The D gene is left open where the match is weak. The listing skips clone size in some rows; elsewhere it reads once, few, many or a size class.

>TRBJ2-1|TRBV10-3|many|TRBD1
CAISLGQGAISSYNEQFF
TGTGCCATCAGTTTGGGACAGGGGGCGATAAGCTCCTACAATGAGCAGTTCTTC
>TRBJ2-1|TRBV13|many|TRBD1
CASSLKAWDRDNEQFF
TGTGCCAGCAGCTTAAAAGCTTGGGACAGGGATAATGAGCAGTTCTTC
>TRBJ1-6|TRBV12-3/TRBV12-4|.|.
CASSLGRFPSPLHF
TGTGCCAGCAGTTTAGGCAGGTTTCCGTCACCCCTCCACTTT
>TRBJ2-3|TRBV28|many|.
CASSGILRRDTQYF
TGTGCCAGCAGTGGGATTCTCCGGAGAGATACGCAGTATTTT
>TRBJ2-2|TRBV7-2|many|TRBD2
CASSLTVSGRTGELFF
TGTGCCAGCAGCTTGACGGTTAGCGGGCGCACCGGGGAGCTGTTTTTT
>TRBJ1-2|TRBV4-3|many|TRBD1
CASSDGGQRLYGYTF
TGCGCCAGCAGCGACGGGGGACAGCGTCTTTATGGCTACACCTTC
>TRBJ2-5|TRBV7-2|.|TRBD2
CASSLPHSGLAGSQETQYF
TGTGCCAGCAGCTTACCCCACTCGGGACTAGCGGGGAGTCAAGAGACCCAGTACTTC
>TRBJ1-1|TRBV10-3|many|.
CAIRGANTEAFF
TGTGCCATCAGGGGTGCGAACACTGAAGCTTTCTTT
>TRBJ1-6|TRBV4-3|few|.
CASSQDGGLGLSPLHF
TGCGCCAGCAGCCAAGATGGCGGGTTGGGGCTTTCACCCCTCCACTTT
>TRBJ2-1|TRBV11-2|many|TRBD2
CASNKELAGGPNEQFF
TGTGCCAGCAACAAAGAACTAGCGGGAGGGCCTAATGAGCAGTTCTTC
>TRBJ2-1|TRBV20-1|many|.
CSTPRDQTWNEQFF
TGCAGTACCCCCCGGGACCAGACATGGAATGAGCAGTTCTTC
>TRBJ1-2|TRBV5-1|many|TRBD1
CASSLSDRDYGYTF
TGCGCCAGCAGTTTATCGGACAGGGACTATGGCTACACCTTC
>TRBJ2-3|TRBV24-1|many|TRBD1
CATSLRGTGSDTQYF
TGTGCCACCAGTCTCCGCGGGACAGGGTCAGATACGCAGTATTTT
>TRBJ1-2|TRBV20-1|many|TRBD1
CSARATRQGGGYTF
TGCAGTGCTAGAGCCACCCGACAGGGAGGTGGCTACACCTTC
>TRBJ1-4|TRBV5-1|.|.
CASSLGQGREKLYF
TGCGCCAGCAGCTTGGGCCAGGGCCGGGAAAAACTGTATTTT
>TRBJ1-1|TRBV20-1|few|TRBD1
CSAREGQGAENTEAFF
TGCAGTGCTAGAGAGGGACAGGGGGCGGAGAACACTGAAGCTTTCTTT
>TRBJ2-3|TRBV7-2|many|.
CASSPGTSTDTQYF
TGTGCCAGCAGCCCGGGAACAAGCACAGATACGCAGTATTTT
>TRBJ2-2|TRBV12-3/TRBV12-4|.|TRBD1
CASSLLGQGKRANTGELFF
TGTGCCAGCAGTTTACTGGGACAGGGGAAAAGGGCGAACACCGGGGAGCTGTTTTTT
>TRBJ2-7|TRBV24-1|many|.
CATSGGLQSDEQYF
TGTGCCACCAGTGGGGGTTTACAGAGCGACGAGCAGTACTTC
>TRBJ2-4|TRBV18|many|.
CASSWTDHLAKNIQYF
TGTGCCAGCTCCTGGACAGACCACTTAGCCAAAAACATTCAGTACTTC
>TRBJ2-2|TRBV5-1|few|.
CASSISDLHANTGELFF
TGCGCCAGCAGCATCTCGGACCTCCATGCGAACACCGGGGAGCTGTTTTTT
>TRBJ2-1|TRBV11-2|.|.
CASSFFLRKGNEQFF
TGTGCCAGCAGCTTTTTTCTCCGGAAGGGCAATGAGCAGTTCTTC
>TRBJ1-2|TRBV20-1|many|.
CSARDNYGYTF
TGCAGTGCTAGGGATAACTATGGCTACACCTTC
>TRBJ2-7|TRBV3-1|.|TRBD2
CASSQVLAGRTYEQYF
TGTGCCAGCAGCCAAGTCTTAGCGGGAAGAACCTACGAGCAGTACTTC
>TRBJ1-4|TRBV20-1|many|.
CSARDRGRWDEKLFF
TGCAGTGCTAGAGATCGGGGCAGGTGGGATGAAAAACTGTTTTTT
>TRBJ2-1|TRBV12-5|.|TRBD2
CASGWWGGTSNFDEQFF
TGTGCTAGTGGTTGGTGGGGGGGGACTAGTAATTTCGATGAGCAGTTCTTC
>TRBJ2-1|TRBV12-3/TRBV12-4|many|TRBD1
CASNPSGTGDYNEQFF
TGTGCCAGCAATCCATCCGGGACAGGGGACTACAATGAGCAGTTCTTC
>TRBJ2-2|TRBV5-1|many|.
CASSLGGDTGELFF
TGCGCCAGCAGCTTGGGGGGCGACACCGGGGAGCTGTTTTTT
>TRBJ2-7|TRBV19|many|.
CASMEPSSYEQYF
TGTGCCAGTATGGAACCTAGCTCCTACGAGCAGTACTTC
>TRBJ2-7|TRBV29-1|few|TRBD1
CSVERGQGASYEQYF
TGCAGCGTTGAGAGGGGACAGGGGGCGTCGTACGAGCAGTACTTC
>TRBJ2-7|TRBV10-3|.|TRBD2
CAIRPGTSGYEQYF
TGTGCCATCCGCCCCGGGACTAGCGGCTACGAGCAGTACTTC
>TRBJ2-1|TRBV12-3/TRBV12-4|many|TRBD2
CASTPGLAGEGSAYNEQFF
TGTGCCAGCACCCCGGGACTAGCGGGAGAGGGGTCGGCCTACAATGAGCAGTTCTTC
>TRBJ2-2|TRBV18|many|.
CASSLGVANTGELFF
TGTGCCAGCTCACTCGGAGTTGCGAACACCGGGGAGCTGTTTTTT
>TRBJ2-6|TRBV10-3|many|.
CAISEGGSGANVLTF
TGTGCCATCAGTGAGGGAGGCTCTGGGGCCAACGTCCTGACTTTC
>TRBJ2-7|TRBV27|.|TRBD1
CASSYEQGYEQYF
TGTGCCAGCAGTTACGAACAGGGGTACGAGCAGTACTTC
>TRBJ1-4|TRBV28|many|.
CASSLYTQGTNEKLFF
TGTGCCAGCAGTTTATACACTCAGGGAACTAATGAAAAACTGTTTTTT
>TRBJ2-3|TRBV15|.|.
CATSGEGTDTQYF
TGTGCCACCAGCGGGGAAGGGACAGATACGCAGTATTTT
>TRBJ1-2|TRBV5-1|many|TRBD1
CASSHGTVYGYTF
TGCGCCAGCAGCCACGGGACAGTTTATGGCTACACCTTC
>TRBJ2-1|TRBV29-1|.|.
CSVDPYNEQFF
TGCAGCGTTGACCCCTACAATGAGCAGTTCTTC
>TRBJ2-5|TRBV29-1|many|.
CSVWGASAQETQYF
TGCAGCGTTTGGGGGGCGTCGGCCCAAGAGACCCAGTACTTC
>TRBJ2-2|TRBV29-1|many|TRBD2
CSATGTSGKGGELFF
TGCAGCGCGACCGGGACTAGCGGGAAAGGCGGGGAGCTGTTTTTT
>TRBJ2-2|TRBV7-9|many|.
CASSLVPVLTGELFF
TGTGCCAGCAGCTTAGTCCCGGTGCTAACCGGGGAGCTGTTTTTT
>TRBJ2-1|TRBV7-9|many|.
CASNPIASQGEQFF
TGTGCCAGCAACCCAATAGCTTCCCAAGGGGAGCAGTTCTTC
>TRBJ2-7|TRBV11-2|many|.
CASSLEPIGNEQYF
TGTGCCAGCAGCTTAGAACCAATAGGGAACGAGCAGTACTTC
>TRBJ2-1|TRBV24-1|many|.
CATSETAHEQFF
TGTGCCACCAGTGAAACGGCACACGAGCAGTTCTTC
>TRBJ1-5|TRBV29-1|many|.
CSVAGTGEQPQHF
TGCAGCGTTGCCGGGACGGGGGAACAGCCCCAGCATTTT
>TRBJ1-1|TRBV2|few|TRBD1
CASSPGTGIEGTEAFF
TGTGCCAGCAGTCCCGGGACAGGGATCGAGGGCACTGAAGCTTTCTTT
>TRBJ2-3|TRBV6-1|many|.
CASSALGAVGDTQYF
TGTGCCAGCAGTGCCTTAGGGGCAGTGGGGGATACGCAGTATTTT
>TRBJ2-1|TRBV5-1|many|.
CASHPLDDPYNEQFF
TGCGCCAGCCACCCCCTTGACGATCCATACAATGAGCAGTTCTTC
>TRBJ2-6|TRBV28|.|TRBD1
CASSFLDRVGAGANVLTF
TGTGCCAGCAGTTTCCTAGACAGGGTGGGCGCTGGGGCCAACGTCCTGACTTTC
>TRBJ1-2|TRBV12-3/TRBV12-4|many|.
CASSLVLSSGGYTF
TGTGCCAGCAGTTTAGTCCTGTCTTCAGGAGGCTACACCTTC
>TRBJ2-7|TRBV5-4|.|.
CASSSRATSYEQYF
TGTGCCAGCAGCTCGCGGGCGACAAGCTACGAGCAGTACTTC
>TRBJ2-7|TRBV27|many|TRBD2
CASSLPGLAGKEQYF
TGTGCCAGCAGTCTCCCGGGACTAGCGGGCAAAGAGCAGTACTTC
>TRBJ1-4|TRBV9|many|TRBD1
CASSLGQGYEKLFF
TGTGCCAGCAGCTTGGGACAGGGTTATGAAAAACTGTTTTTT
>TRBJ2-1|TRBV11-2|few|TRBD2
CASSLEIPGLAGGIF
TGTGCCAGCAGCTTAGAGATCCCTGGACTAGCGGGAGGGATCTTC
>TRBJ2-3|TRBV11-3|many|.
CASSFRSDTQYF
TGTGCCAGCAGCTTCCGTTCAGATACGCAGTATTTT
>TRBJ2-1|TRBV6-5|many|.
CASSYWATYNEQFF
TGTGCCAGCAGTTACTGGGCTACTTACAATGAGCAGTTCTTC
>TRBJ2-4|TRBV7-2|many|.
CASRGTRVNIQYF
TGTGCCAGCAGGGGAACTCGGGTCAACATTCAGTACTTC